The clone carrying this T cell receptor (beta chain) was seen a handful of times. Its antigen is unknown. Through a sample-barcoded 5' primer and a J-beta primer mix, a second PCR was run for roughly 6 to 11 cycles. TCRdb redid the calling of the 5' RACE reads with MiXCR, one entry per CDR3 protein. This table has about 1,800,000 distinct CDR3 sequences, 28% appearing once. V dropped 5 bases and J dropped 5 bases, with 17 bases sitting between them. CDR1 SGHRS and CDR2 YFSETQ come from the germline V gene. CDR3 size: 15 residues. This sample was included in a study of blood T cells in healthy people across ages. Study results and caveats: Changes seen in expanded clonotypes were possibly confounded by donor CMV status left unknown.

The sample comprised blood. The sequence derives from a woman aged 30 to 39 in good health. The chain links TRBV5-1 to TRBJ2-1; D not resolved. The CDR3 region is CASRVRTADHNEQFF. The DNA of the CDR3 is TGCGCCAGCAGGGTTCGGACGGCCGACCACAATGAGCAGTTCTTC.